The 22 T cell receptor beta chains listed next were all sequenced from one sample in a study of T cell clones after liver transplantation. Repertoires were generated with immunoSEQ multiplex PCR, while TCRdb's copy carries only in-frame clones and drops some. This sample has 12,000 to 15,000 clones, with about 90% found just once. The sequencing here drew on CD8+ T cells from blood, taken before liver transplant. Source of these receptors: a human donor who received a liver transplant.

Written as DNA, the CDR3 is TGTGCCAGCAGCCCAAACAGGGGCGGGCAGCCCCAGCATTTT. It encodes CASSPNRGGQPQHF. The rearrangement joins TRBV27 to TRBJ1-5; TRBD1 agrees at 7 bases. Germline V CDR1 and CDR2: MNHEY, SMNVEV (reference sequence). The CDR3 spans 14 residues. The junction had 9 bases not matched to a gene; V was cut back by 6 bases and J by 7 bases.

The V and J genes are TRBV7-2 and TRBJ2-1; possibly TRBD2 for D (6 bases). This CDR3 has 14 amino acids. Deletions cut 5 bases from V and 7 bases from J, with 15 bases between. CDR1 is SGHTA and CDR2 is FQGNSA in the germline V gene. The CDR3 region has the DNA TGTGCCAGCAGCCCGGGACTTTATAAGAATGAGCAGTTCTTC. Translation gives CASSPGLYKNEQFF. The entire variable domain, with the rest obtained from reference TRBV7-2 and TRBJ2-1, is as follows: GAGVSQSPSNKVTEKGKDVELRCDPISGHTALYWYRQSLGQGLEFLIYFQGNSAPDKSGLPSDRFSAERTGGSVSTLTIQRTQQEDSAVYLCASSPGLYKNEQFFGPGTRLTVL.

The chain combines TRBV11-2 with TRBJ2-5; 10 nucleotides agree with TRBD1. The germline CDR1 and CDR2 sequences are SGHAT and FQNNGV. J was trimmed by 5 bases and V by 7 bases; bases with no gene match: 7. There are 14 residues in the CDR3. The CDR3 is CASNPTGGMETQYF. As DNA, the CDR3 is TGTGCCAGCAACCCGACAGGGGGCATGGAGACCCAGTACTTC.

The CDR3 reads CASSRPPEDRENTEAFF. In nucleotides, the CDR3 is TGTGCCAGTAGTAGGCCCCCGGAGGACAGGGAGAACACTGAAGCTTTCTTT. The V and J genes are TRBV19 and TRBJ1-1; 8 bases match TRBD1. V lost 4 bases to trimming and J lost 1 base; unmatched junction nucleotides: 11. Germline CDR1 is LNHDA and CDR2 is SQIVND (reference sequence). The CDR3 covers 17 residues. Supplemented by reference TRBV19 and TRBJ1-1, the full variable domain reads DGGITQSPKYLFRKEGQNVTLSCEQNLNHDAMYWYRQDPGQGLRLIYYSQIVNDFQKGDIAEGYSVSREKKESFPLTVTSAQKNPTAFYLCASSRPPEDRENTEAFFGQGTRLTVV.

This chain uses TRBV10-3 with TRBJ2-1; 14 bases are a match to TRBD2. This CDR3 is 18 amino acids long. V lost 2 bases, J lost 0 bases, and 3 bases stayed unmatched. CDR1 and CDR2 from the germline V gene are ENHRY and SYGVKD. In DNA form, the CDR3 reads TGTGCCATCAGTGAGGGACTAGCGGGAGGACCCTCCTACAATGAGCAGTTCTTC. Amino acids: CAISEGLAGGPSYNEQFF.

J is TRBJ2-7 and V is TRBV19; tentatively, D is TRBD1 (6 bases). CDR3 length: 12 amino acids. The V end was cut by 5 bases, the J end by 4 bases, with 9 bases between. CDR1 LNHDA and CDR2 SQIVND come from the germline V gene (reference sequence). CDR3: CASSHGTYEQYF. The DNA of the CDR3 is TGTGCCAGTAGTCACGGGACATACGAGCAGTACTTC.

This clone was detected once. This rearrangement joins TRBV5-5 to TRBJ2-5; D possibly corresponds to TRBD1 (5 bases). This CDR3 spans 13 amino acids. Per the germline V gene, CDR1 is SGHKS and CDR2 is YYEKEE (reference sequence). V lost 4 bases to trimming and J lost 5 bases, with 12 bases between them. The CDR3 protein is CASSPEDMETQYF. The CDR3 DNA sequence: TGTGCCAGCAGCCCTGAGGACATGGAGACCCAGTACTTC.

This CDR3 reads CASRVGNEQFF. DNA of the CDR3: TGTGCCAGCAGGGTGGGGAATGAGCAGTTCTTC. This chain joins TRBV11-3 and TRBJ2-1, with D unclear. Trimming shortened V by 6 bases and J by 7 bases, and 7 bases separated the two germline ends. Per the germline V gene, CDR1 is SGHNT and CDR2 is YENEEA. The length of the CDR3 is 11 residues.

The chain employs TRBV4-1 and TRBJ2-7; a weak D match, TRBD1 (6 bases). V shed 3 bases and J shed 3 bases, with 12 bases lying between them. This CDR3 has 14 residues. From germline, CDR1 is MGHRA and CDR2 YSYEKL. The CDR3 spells CASSQTGGSYEQYF. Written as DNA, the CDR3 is TGCGCCAGCAGCCAGACAGGCGGCAGCTACGAGCAGTACTTC.

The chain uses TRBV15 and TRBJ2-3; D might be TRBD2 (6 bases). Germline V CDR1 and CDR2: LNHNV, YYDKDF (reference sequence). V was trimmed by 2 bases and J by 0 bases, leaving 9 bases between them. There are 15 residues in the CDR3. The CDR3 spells CATSRLGTSTDTQYF. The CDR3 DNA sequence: TGTGCCACCAGCAGACTCGGGACTAGCACAGATACGCAGTATTTT.

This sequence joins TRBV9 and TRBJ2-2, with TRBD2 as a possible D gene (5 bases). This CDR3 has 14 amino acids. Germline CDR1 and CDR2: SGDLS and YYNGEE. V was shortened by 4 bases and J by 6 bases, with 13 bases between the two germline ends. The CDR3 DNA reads TGTGCCAGCAGCCCCCCCTCCGGGGCCGGGGAGCTGTTTTTT. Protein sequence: CASSPPSGAGELFF.

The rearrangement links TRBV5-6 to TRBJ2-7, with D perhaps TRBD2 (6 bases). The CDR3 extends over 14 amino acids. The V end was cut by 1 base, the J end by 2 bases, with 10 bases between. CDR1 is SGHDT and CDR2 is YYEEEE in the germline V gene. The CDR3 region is CASSLPSGAYEQYF. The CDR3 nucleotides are TGTGCCAGCAGCTTGCCATCGGGGGCCTACGAGCAGTACTTC.

The CDR3 DNA is TGCGCCAGCAGCTGGGGGACTAGAAGCACAGATACGCAGTATTTT. Its translation: CASSWGTRSTDTQYF. This chain links TRBV5-1 with TRBJ2-3, with 8 positions matching TRBD2. This CDR3 comprises 15 residues. Trimming took 3 bases from V and 0 from J; bases not matched to a gene: 3. Looked up from germline, CDR1 is SGHRS and CDR2 is YFSETQ.

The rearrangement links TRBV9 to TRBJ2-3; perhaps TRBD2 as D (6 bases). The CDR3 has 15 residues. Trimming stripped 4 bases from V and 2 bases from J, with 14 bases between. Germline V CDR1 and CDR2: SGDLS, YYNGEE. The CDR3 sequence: CASSTRDGPTDTQYF. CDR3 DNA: TGTGCCAGCAGCACGCGGGACGGCCCCACAGATACGCAGTATTTT. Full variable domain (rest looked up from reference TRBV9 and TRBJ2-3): DSGVTQTPKHLITATGQRVTLRCSPRSGDLSVYWYQQSLDQGLQFLIQYYNGEERAKGNILERFSAQQFPDLHSELNLSSLELGDSALYFCASSTRDGPTDTQYFGPGTRLTVL.

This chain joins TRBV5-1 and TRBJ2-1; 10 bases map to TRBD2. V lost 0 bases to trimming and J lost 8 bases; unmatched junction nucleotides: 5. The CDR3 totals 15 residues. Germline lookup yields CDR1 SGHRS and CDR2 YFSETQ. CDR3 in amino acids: CASSLASGSWYEQFF. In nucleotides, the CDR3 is TGCGCCAGCAGCTTGGCTAGCGGGAGTTGGTATGAGCAGTTCTTC.

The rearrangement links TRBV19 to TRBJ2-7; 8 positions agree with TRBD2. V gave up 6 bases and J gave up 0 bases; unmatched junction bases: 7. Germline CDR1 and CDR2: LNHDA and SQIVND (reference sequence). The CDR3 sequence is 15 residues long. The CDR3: CASSQAGASSYEQYF. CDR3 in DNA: TGTGCCAGTAGCCAAGCGGGGGCTAGCTCCTACGAGCAGTACTTC.

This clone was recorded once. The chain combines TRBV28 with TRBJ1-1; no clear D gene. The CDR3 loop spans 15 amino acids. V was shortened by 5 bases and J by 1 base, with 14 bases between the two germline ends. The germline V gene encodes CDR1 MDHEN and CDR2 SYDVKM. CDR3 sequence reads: CASSPLQIPNTEAFF. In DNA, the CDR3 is TGTGCCAGCAGTCCCCTACAGATTCCGAACACTGAAGCTTTCTTT.

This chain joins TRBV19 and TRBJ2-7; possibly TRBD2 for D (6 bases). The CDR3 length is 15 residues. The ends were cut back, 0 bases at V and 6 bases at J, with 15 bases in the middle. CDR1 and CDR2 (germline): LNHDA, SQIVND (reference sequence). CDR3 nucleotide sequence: TGTGCCAGTAGTATAGATTGGGACTCTACAGCCGAGCAGTACTTC. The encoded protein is CASSIDWDSTAEQYF.

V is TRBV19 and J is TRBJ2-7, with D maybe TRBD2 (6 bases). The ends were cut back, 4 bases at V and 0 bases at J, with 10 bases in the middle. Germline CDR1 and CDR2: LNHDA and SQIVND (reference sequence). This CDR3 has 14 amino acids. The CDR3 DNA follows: TGTGCCAGTAGTAGCCGGGAGTCCTCCTACGAGCAGTACTTC. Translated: CASSSRESSYEQYF.

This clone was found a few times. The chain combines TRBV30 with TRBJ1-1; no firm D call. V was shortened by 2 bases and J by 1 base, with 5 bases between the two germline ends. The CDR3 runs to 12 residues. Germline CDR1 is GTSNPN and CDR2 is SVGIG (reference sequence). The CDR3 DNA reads TGTGCCTGGAGTCCACAGAACACTGAAGCTTTCTTT. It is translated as CAWSPQNTEAFF.

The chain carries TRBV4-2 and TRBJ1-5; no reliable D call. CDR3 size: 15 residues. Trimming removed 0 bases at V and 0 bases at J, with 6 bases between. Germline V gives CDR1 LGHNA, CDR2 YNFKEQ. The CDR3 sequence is CASSQDLDSNQPQHF. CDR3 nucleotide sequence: TGTGCCAGCAGCCAAGATTTAGATAGCAATCAGCCCCAGCATTTT.

In nucleotides, the CDR3 is TGCGCCAGCACCCTCCGGGCGACCCAGTACTTC. This codes for CASTLRATQYF. This sequence joins TRBV5-1 and TRBJ2-5; D is uncertain. This CDR3 has 11 residues. V was cut by 6 bases and J by 7 bases, with 10 bases left in between. Germline V CDR1 and CDR2: SGHRS, YFSETQ. Using reference TRBV5-1 and TRBJ2-5 for the parts outside the CDR3, the full variable domain is KAGVTQTPRYLIKTRGQQVTLSCSPISGHRSVSWYQQTPGQGLQFLFEYFSETQRNKGNFPGRFSGRQFSNSRSEMNVSTLELGDSALYLCASTLRATQYFGPGTRLLVL.